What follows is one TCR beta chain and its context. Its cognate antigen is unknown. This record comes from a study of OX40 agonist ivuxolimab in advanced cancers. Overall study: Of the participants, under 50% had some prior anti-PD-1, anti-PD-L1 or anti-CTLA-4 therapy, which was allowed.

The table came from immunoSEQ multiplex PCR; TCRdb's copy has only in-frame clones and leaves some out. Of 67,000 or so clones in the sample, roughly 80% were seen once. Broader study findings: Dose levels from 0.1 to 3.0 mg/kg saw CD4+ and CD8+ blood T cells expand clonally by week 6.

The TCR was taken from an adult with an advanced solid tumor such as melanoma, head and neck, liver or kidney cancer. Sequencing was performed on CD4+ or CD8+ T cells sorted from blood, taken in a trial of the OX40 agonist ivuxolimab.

The CDR3 coding sequence is TGTGCCAGCAGCTTAGATTTGCTCAGTGGGGAGCTGTTTTTT. This sequence encodes CASSLDLLSGELFF. The gene calls are TRBV11-2 and TRBJ2-2; D not certain. The CDR3 extends over 14 amino acids. V lost 0 bases to trimming and J lost 8 bases, with 10 bases between them. Germline-derived CDR1 and CDR2 are SGHAT and FQNNGV.